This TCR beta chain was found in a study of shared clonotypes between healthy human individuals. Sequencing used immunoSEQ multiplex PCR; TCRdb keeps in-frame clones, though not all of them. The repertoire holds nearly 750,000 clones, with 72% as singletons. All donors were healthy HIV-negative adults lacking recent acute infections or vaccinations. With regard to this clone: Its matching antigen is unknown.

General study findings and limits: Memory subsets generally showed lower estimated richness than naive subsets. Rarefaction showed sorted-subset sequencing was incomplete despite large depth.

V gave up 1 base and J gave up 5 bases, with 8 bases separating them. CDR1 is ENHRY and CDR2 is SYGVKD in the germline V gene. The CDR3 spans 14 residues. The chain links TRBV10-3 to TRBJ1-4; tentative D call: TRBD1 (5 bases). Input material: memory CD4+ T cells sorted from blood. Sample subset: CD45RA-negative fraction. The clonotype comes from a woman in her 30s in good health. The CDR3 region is CAISEFQGNEKLFF. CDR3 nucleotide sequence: TGTGCCATCAGTGAGTTCCAGGGAAATGAAAAACTGTTTTTT.